A selection of T cell receptor beta chains follows, all from one sample in a study of Graves' ophthalmopathy and Graves' hyperthyroidism. Using its own MiXCR run on the multiplex PCR reads, TCRdb lists one record per CDR3 protein. The sample has hundreds of thousands of distinct CDR3 sequences; 35% to 45% are singletons. Input material: peripheral blood. The receptors were sampled from an adult man with Graves' ophthalmopathy. CDR3s include the opening cysteine and the closing phenylalanine or tryptophan. D genes are given only for firm matches. The size entry is marked missing in some rows and otherwise reads once, few, many or a size class.

size	V	D	J	DNA	CDR3
few	TRBV19	-	TRBJ2-7	TGTGCCAGTAGTACCCAGGACAGCTCCTACGAGCAGTACTTC	CASSTQDSSYEQYF
few	TRBV24-1	-	TRBJ2-6	TGTGCCACTACAGCGGGGACAATCTCTGGGGCCAACGTCCTGACTTTC	CATTAGTISGANVLTF
few	TRBV19	-	TRBJ2-7	TGTGCCAGCAGCCCGTCAAGGACAGTGAGCTCCTACGAGCAGTACTTC	CASSPSRTVSSYEQYF
many	TRBV7-9	-	TRBJ1-1	TGTGCCAGCAGCTCGCAGGTAGTTTTCTTT	CASSSQVVFF
many	TRBV15	-	TRBJ2-5	TGTGCCACCAGGCTCTCGGCACTCCAAGAGACCCAGTACTTC	CATRLSALQETQYF
-	TRBV7-2	TRBD2	TRBJ2-5	TGCGCCAGCAGCTTCGGTAGCGGGAGGGTGAAGACCCAGTACTTC	CASSFGSGRVKTQYF
-	TRBV7-9	-	TRBJ2-6	TGTGCCGTGAAGGGGAGCTCTGGGGCCAACGTCCTGACTTTC	CAVKGSSGANVLTF
-	TRBV29-1	TRBD1	TRBJ2-6	TGCAGCGTGTACAGGGGGTCTGGGGCCAACGTCCTGACTTTC	CSVYRGSGANVLTF
few	TRBV4-3	-	TRBJ1-1	TGCGCCAGCAGCCAAGATTCCGTTCTGGGGGCTTTCTTT	CASSQDSVLGAFF
-	TRBV7-9	TRBD2	TRBJ2-7	TGTGCCAGCAGCTTTCGGGGACTAGCGGGAGCGAACGAGCAGTACTTC	CASSFRGLAGANEQYF
many	TRBV14	-	TRBJ2-7	TGTGCCAGCAGCCAAGAGGGGTTCTACGAGCAGTACTTC	CASSQEGFYEQYF
-	TRBV4-2	-	TRBJ2-7	TGTGCCAGCAGGGAGACAGGCCTTGAGGAGCAGTACTTC	CASRETGLEEQYF
-	TRBV7-9	-	TRBJ1-2	TGTGCCAGCAGCCAAGATGAGGGGAGGGCCTATGGCTACACCTTC	CASSQDEGRAYGYTF
-	TRBV4-1	TRBD2	TRBJ2-2	TGTGCCAGCAGCCAAGACAGGACTAGCGGCACCGGGGAGCTGTACTTC	CASSQDRTSGTGELYF
-	TRBV12-3/TRBV12-4	TRBD1	TRBJ2-2	TGTGCCAGCAGCGGACAGGCCGGCGCCACCGGGGAGCTGTTTTTT	CASSGQAGATGELFF
-	TRBV29-1	TRBD1	TRBJ1-5	TGCAGCGTTGCCTTCGGGACAGGGGGGGATCAGCCCCAGCATTTT	CSVAFGTGGDQPQHF
-	TRBV30	-	TRBJ1-2	TGTGCCTGGGTGTGGCAGAACTATGGCTACACCTTC	CAWVWQNYGYTF
few	TRBV3-1	-	TRBJ1-5	TGTGCCAGCAGCCAAGGCAGAATCAACAATCAGCCCCAGCATTTT	CASSQGRINNQPQHF
many	TRBV24-1	-	TRBJ1-4	TGTGCCACCAGTGATTTAGGCCTGAGGGAAAAACTGTTTTTT	CATSDLGLREKLFF
many	TRBV20-1	-	TRBJ1-2	TGCAGTGCTAGAGTAAGGGCGGACTCAGGCACCTTC	CSARVRADSGTF
few	TRBV5-4	-	TRBJ2-7	TGTGCCAGCAGCTCCGACGGAATCTACGAGCAGTACTTC	CASSSDGIYEQYF
few	TRBV20-1	-	TRBJ2-5	TGCAGTGCGCCTAGACAAGAGACCCAGTACTTC	CSAPRQETQYF
-	TRBV29-1	TRBD1	TRBJ2-7	TGCAGCGTCGTCGGACAGGGGACCGACGAGCAGTACTTC	CSVVGQGTDEQYF
-	TRBV27	TRBD1	TRBJ1-6	TGTGCCAGCAGTTTCCGCTCTAGAGGTGGGACAGGGGGTTCACCCCTCCACTTT	CASSFRSRGGTGGSPLHF
once	TRBV29-1	-	TRBJ1-4	TGCAGCGTTTCCGGGGGGAATGAAAAACTGTTTTTT	CSVSGGNEKLFF
-	TRBV12-3/TRBV12-4	-	TRBJ2-2	TGTGCCAGCAGTTTACGCCGGACGGACGGGGAGCTGTTTTTT	CASSLRRTDGELFF
-	TRBV10-1	-	TRBJ2-5	TGTGCCAGCAGTTCCACGGATATTCAAGAGACCCAGTACTTC	CASSSTDIQETQYF
many	TRBV25-1	-	TRBJ2-3	TGTGCCAGCAGTGTGGCGGCCCCAGATACGCAGTATTTT	CASSVAAPDTQYF
-	TRBV14	TRBD1	TRBJ1-1	TGTGCCAGCAGCCAAGATTATAGGGACAGGGGGAACACTGAAGCTTTCTTT	CASSQDYRDRGNTEAFF
-	TRBV29-1	-	TRBJ2-6	TGCAGCGTCCCGGACAACTCTGGGGCCAACGTCCTGACTTTC	CSVPDNSGANVLTF
many	TRBV15	TRBD1	TRBJ1-2	TGTGCCACCAGCAGAGATAACAGGGGGCTATATGGCTACACCTTC	CATSRDNRGLYGYTF
once	TRBV25-1	-	TRBJ2-7	TGTGCCAGCAGCGCCGGGACCCGTGGGGCTGGCGAGCAGTACTTC	CASSAGTRGAGEQYF
once	TRBV2	-	TRBJ1-6	TGTGCCAGCAGTTTATCGGCCAGGGTTCCGTCGTTTGGTTCACCCCTCCACTTT	CASSLSARVPSFGSPLHF
-	TRBV13	-	TRBJ1-5	TGTGCCACCAGTGGTTTGGAGACAGTCAATCAGCCCCAGCATTTT	CATSGLETVNQPQHF
few	TRBV12-3/TRBV12-4	TRBD1	TRBJ2-7	TGTGCCAGCAGTCGAGGGACAGGGCGCCCCTATTACGCCTACGAGCAGTACTTC	CASSRGTGRPYYAYEQYF
-	TRBV2	-	TRBJ1-6	TGTGCCAGCAGTGTAACCGGGGCCAGTAATTCACCCCTCCACTTT	CASSVTGASNSPLHF
many	TRBV7-8	-	TRBJ1-1	TGTGCCAGCAGCCTCGGACATCAGAACACTGAAGCTTTCTTT	CASSLGHQNTEAFF
once	TRBV19	TRBD1	TRBJ2-3	TGTGCCAGTAGTATCCGAGGACAGGGTAGAACAGATACGCAGTATTTT	CASSIRGQGRTDTQYF
-	TRBV29-1	-	TRBJ1-1	TGCAGTTTAGTTGGGTTGGGCACTGAAGCTTTCTTT	CSLVGLGTEAFF
many	TRBV2	TRBD1	TRBJ1-5	TGTGCCAGCAGGGCCACAGGGGGCACTCGCAATCAGCCCCAGCATTTT	CASRATGGTRNQPQHF
-	TRBV7-6	-	TRBJ1-6	TGTGCCAGCAGCCCCAGGACGGGGAATTATTCACCCCTCCACTTT	CASSPRTGNYSPLHF
many	TRBV6-6	TRBD1	TRBJ1-4	TGTGCCAGCAGTTACCCAGGGACAGCCGAAAGGGAAAAACTGTTTTTT	CASSYPGTAEREKLFF
-	TRBV29-1	TRBD1	TRBJ1-1	TGCAGCGGAATAACGGGACAGGGGAACACTGAAGCTTTCTTT	CSGITGQGNTEAFF
few	TRBV25-1	TRBD2	TRBJ2-3	TGTGCCAGCAGTGAACTTGGTAGCGGGGGGCACGATTATACGCAGTATTTT	CASSELGSGGHDYTQYF
few	TRBV6-1	TRBD1	TRBJ1-2	TGTGCCAGCAGTGAAGGGTGGACAGGGAATGGCTACACCTTC	CASSEGWTGNGYTF
-	TRBV4-3	-	TRBJ1-6	TGCGCCAGCAGCCGGGGGGAAGTTAATTCACCCCTCCACTTT	CASSRGEVNSPLHF
-	TRBV7-9	TRBD2	TRBJ2-3	TGTGCCAGCAGCGACGGGACTAGCGGTAGCACAGATACGCAGTATTTT	CASSDGTSGSTDTQYF
-	TRBV11-2	TRBD2	TRBJ2-5	TGTGCCAGCAGCTCACCGGGACTAGCGGGAGCCCAAGAGACCCAGTACTTC	CASSSPGLAGAQETQYF
-	TRBV6-5	-	TRBJ2-7	TGTGGCAGCAGTTACTCCCCCGGACTAAATATATACGAGCAGTACTTC	CGSSYSPGLNIYEQYF
many	TRBV12-3/TRBV12-4	-	TRBJ1-5	TGTGCCAGCACCCCCACGGGGCAGTACAATCAGCCCCAGCATTTT	CASTPTGQYNQPQHF